These 9 T cell receptor beta chains originate from one sample sequenced in a study of cytomegalovirus exposure and HLA in healthy donors. This PCR relied on a set of 60 Vbeta primers and 13 Jbeta primers. Some clones are missing from TCRdb's copy, which holds only in-frame ones; the method was immunoSEQ multiplex PCR. The table lists some 160,000 clones, around a tenth of them singletons. Sequences were obtained from PBMCs. The receptors shown here come from a male donor in good health and CMV-seronegative.

The V call is TRBV19, the J call TRBJ1-1; D perhaps matches TRBD1 (5 bases). The CDR3 totals 15 residues. Germline V gene sequence: CDR1 LNHDA, CDR2 SQIVND (reference sequence). Trimming shortened V by 4 bases and J by 7 bases, and 19 bases separated the two germline ends. In DNA, the CDR3 is TGTGCCAGTAGTAGGAGAAATCAGGCAAGGGGTGAAGCTTTCTTT. It codes for CASSRRNQARGEAFF.

This clone was seen more than once but under ten times. The rearrangement uses TRBV5-1 and TRBJ2-1, with 10 bases lining up with TRBD1. J lost 6 bases, V lost 0 bases, and 3 bases had no gene match. Per the germline V gene, CDR1 is SGHRS and CDR2 is YFSETQ. CDR3 length: 15 residues. CDR3: CASSLEGQGPNEQFF. The CDR3 DNA follows: TGCGCCAGCAGCTTGGAGGGACAGGGGCCCAATGAGCAGTTCTTC.

The rearrangement uses TRBV5-4 and TRBJ1-5, with D tentatively TRBD1 (5 bases). Deletions cut 0 bases from V and 4 bases from J, with 5 bases between. The CDR3 runs to 13 residues. Looked up from germline, CDR1 is SGHNT and CDR2 is YYREEE (reference sequence). The CDR3 DNA reads TGTGCCAGCAGCTTGGACAGGAATCAGCCCCAGCATTTT. Protein product: CASSLDRNQPQHF.

This clone was counted at least ten times. The chain uses TRBV6-5 and TRBJ2-7; 12 bases match TRBD2. Trimming at V came to 2 bases and at J to 2 bases, leaving 1 base not matched to a gene. In germline, CDR1 is MNHEY, CDR2 SVGAGI. CDR3 length: 15 amino acids. CDR3 in amino acids: CASSYLAGGTYEQYF. CDR3 bases: TGTGCCAGCAGTTACCTAGCGGGAGGGACCTACGAGCAGTACTTC.

This chain links TRBV28 with TRBJ2-7, with 11 bases identical to TRBD1. This CDR3 region has 14 residues. V dropped 6 bases and J dropped 6; count of bases not matched to a gene: 7. CDR1 is MDHEN and CDR2 is SYDVKM in the germline V gene. As DNA, the CDR3 is TGTGCCAGCAGCCCCACTGGGACAGGGGGCGAGCAGTACTTC. Protein product: CASSPTGTGGEQYF.

The V and J genes are TRBV4-1 and TRBJ2-3, with D maybe TRBD2 (5 bases). The CDR3 is 13 residues long. The germline gives CDR1 MGHRA, CDR2 YSYEKL. Trimming took off 8 bases at V and 5 bases at J, with 14 bases between the two ends. Written as DNA, the CDR3 is TGCGCCAGCGGACCCGTGGCGGGAGATACGCAGTATTTT. Residues: CASGPVAGDTQYF.

This clone was picked up a small number of times. The chain has TRBV4-1 and TRBJ1-3, with D perhaps matching TRBD1 (5 bases). V was clipped by 0 bases and J by 2 bases, with 8 bases between them. CDR3 length equals 15 residues. From germline, CDR1 is MGHRA and CDR2 YSYEKL. The CDR3 DNA reads TGCGCCAGCAGCCAAGATTCAGGGCCTGGAAACACCATATATTTT. Translating gives CASSQDSGPGNTIYF.

The V call is TRBV19, the J call TRBJ2-7; TRBD1 agrees at 7 bases. After removal of 2 bases from V and 7 bases from J, the junction contained 5 bases not matched to a gene. The germline V gene encodes CDR1 LNHDA and CDR2 SQIVND (reference sequence). The CDR3 extends over 13 amino acids. The CDR3 coding sequence is TGTGCCAGTAGTATATTGACAGGGAATGAGCAGTACTTC. This translates into CASSILTGNEQYF. The full variable domain, its missing parts supplied by reference TRBV19 and TRBJ2-7, is DGGITQSPKYLFRKEGQNVTLSCEQNLNHDAMYWYRQDPGQGLRLIYYSQIVNDFQKGDIAEGYSVSREKKESFPLTVTSAQKNPTAFYLCASSILTGNEQYFGPGTRLTVT.

This clone came up a few times. CDR3 sequence (DNA): TGTGCCAGCAGCTTGAGACTAGCCGGCACAGATACGCAGTATTTT. Amino acids: CASSLRLAGTDTQYF. This sequence joins TRBV7-3 and TRBJ2-3; 7 bases match TRBD2. V shed 3 bases, J shed 1 base, and the junction held 4 bases outside the gene matches. Germline V gene sequence: CDR1 SGHTA, CDR2 FQGTGA. The CDR3 covers 15 residues. Full variable domain (rest looked up from reference TRBV7-3 and TRBJ2-3): GAGVSQTPSNKVTEKGKYVELRCDPISGHTALYWYRQSLGQGPEFLIYFQGTGAADDSGLPNDRFFAVRPEGSVSTLKIQRTERGDSAVYLCASSLRLAGTDTQYFGPGTRLTVL.